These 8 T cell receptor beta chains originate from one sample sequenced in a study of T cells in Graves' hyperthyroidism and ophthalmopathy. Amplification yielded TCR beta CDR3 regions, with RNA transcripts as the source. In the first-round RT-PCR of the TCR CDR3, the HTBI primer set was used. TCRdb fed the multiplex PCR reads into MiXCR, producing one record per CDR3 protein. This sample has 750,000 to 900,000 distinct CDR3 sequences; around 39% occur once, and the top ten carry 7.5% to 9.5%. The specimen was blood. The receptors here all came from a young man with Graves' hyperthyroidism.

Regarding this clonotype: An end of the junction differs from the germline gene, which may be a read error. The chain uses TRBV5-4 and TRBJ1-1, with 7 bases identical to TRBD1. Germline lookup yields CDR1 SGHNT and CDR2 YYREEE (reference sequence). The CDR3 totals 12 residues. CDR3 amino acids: CASSWDSGRTFF. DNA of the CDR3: TGTGCCAGCAGCTGGGACAGCGGGCGGACCTTTTTT.

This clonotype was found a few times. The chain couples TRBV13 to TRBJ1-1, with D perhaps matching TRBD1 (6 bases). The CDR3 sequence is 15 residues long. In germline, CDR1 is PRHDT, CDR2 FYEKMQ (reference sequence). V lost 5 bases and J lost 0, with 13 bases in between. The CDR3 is CASSVLGTLNTEAFF. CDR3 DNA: TGTGCCAGCAGCGTCCTCGGGACACTGAACACTGAAGCTTTCTTT.

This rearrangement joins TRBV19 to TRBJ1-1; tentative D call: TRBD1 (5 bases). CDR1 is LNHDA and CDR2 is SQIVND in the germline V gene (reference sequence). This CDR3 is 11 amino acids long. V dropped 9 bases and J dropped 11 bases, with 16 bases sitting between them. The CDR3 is CASSDGARAFF. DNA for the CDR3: TGTGCCAGCAGCGATGGGGCTAGGGCTTTCTTT.

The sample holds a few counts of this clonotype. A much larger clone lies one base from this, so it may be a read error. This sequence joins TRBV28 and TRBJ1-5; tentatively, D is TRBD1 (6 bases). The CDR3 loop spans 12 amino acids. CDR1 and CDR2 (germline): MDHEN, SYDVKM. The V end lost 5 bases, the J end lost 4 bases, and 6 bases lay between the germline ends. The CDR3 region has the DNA TGTGCCAGCAGTGGACAGAATCAGCCCCAGCATTTT. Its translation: CASSGQNQPQHF.

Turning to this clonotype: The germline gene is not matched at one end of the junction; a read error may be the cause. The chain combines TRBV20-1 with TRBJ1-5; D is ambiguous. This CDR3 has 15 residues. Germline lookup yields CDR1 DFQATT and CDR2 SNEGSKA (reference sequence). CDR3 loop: CSARDSGRSNKPQHF. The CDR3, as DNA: TGCAGTGCTAGAGACTCGGGGAGAAGCAATAAGCCCCAGCATTTT.

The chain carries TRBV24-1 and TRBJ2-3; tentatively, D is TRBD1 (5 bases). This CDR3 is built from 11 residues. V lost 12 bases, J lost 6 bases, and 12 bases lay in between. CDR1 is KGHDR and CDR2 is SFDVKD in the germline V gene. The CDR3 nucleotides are TGTGCCTCGCAATACAGGGATACGCAGTATTTT. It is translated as CASQYRDTQYF.

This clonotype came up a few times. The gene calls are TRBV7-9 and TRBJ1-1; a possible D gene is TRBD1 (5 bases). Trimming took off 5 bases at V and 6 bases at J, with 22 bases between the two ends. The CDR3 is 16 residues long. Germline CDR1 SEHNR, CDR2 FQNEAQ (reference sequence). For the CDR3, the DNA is TGTGCCAGCAGCCCAATTGTGGGGACCCATAACGCTGAAGCTTTCTTT. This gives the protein CASSPIVGTHNAEAFF.

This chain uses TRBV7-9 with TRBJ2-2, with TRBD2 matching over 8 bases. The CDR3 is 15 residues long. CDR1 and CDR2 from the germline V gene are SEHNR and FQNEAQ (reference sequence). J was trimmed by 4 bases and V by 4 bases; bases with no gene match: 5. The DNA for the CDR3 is TGTGCCAGCAGCTCCAGACTAGCGACCACCGGGGAGCTGTTTTTT. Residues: CASSSRLATTGELFF. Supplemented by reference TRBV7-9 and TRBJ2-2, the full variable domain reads DTGVSQNPRHKITKRGQNVTFRCDPISEHNRLYWYRQTLGQGPEFLTYFQNEAQLEKSRLLSDRFSAERPKGSFSTLEIQRTEQGDSAMYLCASSSRLATTGELFFGEGSRLTVL.